These T cell receptor beta chains were read from a single sample in a study of control samples from healthy donors and cancer patients. Profiled with immunoSEQ multiplex PCR; TCRdb holds only in-frame clones, not every one. The top ten hold around 2% of the sample, which has approximately 150,000 clones, 91% seen once. Source material: blood. These receptors were taken from a middle-aged woman in good health. CDR3s include the opening cysteine and the closing phenylalanine or tryptophan.

TRBJ2-5 | TRBV15 | CATREGPKETQYF
TRBJ2-3 | TRBV19 | CASRWADTQYF
TRBJ2-6 | TRBV18 | CASSPGQPSSGANVLTF
TRBJ2-2 | TRBV5-4 | CASSLYVTGYAGELFF
TRBJ2-5 | TRBV7-6 | CASSFYGQGQETQYF
TRBJ2-1 | TRBV6-1 | CASSEEIGSYNEQFF
TRBJ1-6 | TRBV4-1 | CASSQAPGVVNSPLHF
TRBJ1-2 | TRBV29-1 | CSVEEQVFYSYTF
TRBJ2-7 | TRBV5-1 | CASSLGGPSSEQYF
TRBJ1-2 | TRBV29-1 | CSVIRDGLGGGYGYTF
TRBJ1-2 | TRBV4-1 | CASSQDRGRLGTTGTGDYGYTF
TRBJ2-3 | TRBV28 | CASSYGGADTQYF
TRBJ1-3 | TRBV18 | CASSPSPGQGGNTIYF
TRBJ2-7 | TRBV6-5 | CASKSGGTYEQYF
TRBJ2-3 | TRBV5-1 | CASSLAGGDTQYF
TRBJ2-7 | TRBV7-9 | CASSLPPPGVETYEQYF
TRBJ2-2 | TRBV6-5 | CASIMTGASGELFF
TRBJ1-3 | TRBV10-2 | CASSFGGPSGNTIYF
TRBJ1-1 | TRBV5-1 | CASKDTNTEAFF
TRBJ1-5 | TRBV2 | CASRGDQPQHF
TRBJ1-1 | TRBV4-1 | CASSHSPGQGAPAFF
TRBJ1-2 | TRBV5-1 | CASSPGGELYGYTF
TRBJ2-1 | TRBV3-1/TRBV3-2 | CASSQLGGSGGYNEQFF
TRBJ1-5 | TRBV7-9 | CASSRQGNQPQHF
TRBJ1-6 | TRBV7-8 | CASSLAPQGARNSPLHF
TRBJ1-2 | TRBV2 | CASSGYGYTF
TRBJ2-5 | TRBV7-2 | CASSVGDSLQETQYF
TRBJ2-3 | TRBV5-1 | CASSQGDPNTDTQYF
TRBJ1-1 | TRBV28 | CASELLDRKNTEAFF
TRBJ1-6 | TRBV4-1 | CASSQGTVDSPLHF
TRBJ2-5 | TRBV10-3 | CAIRPQAAETQYF
TRBJ1-1 | TRBV3-1/TRBV3-2 | CASSHQGARPEAFF
TRBJ1-2 | TRBV7-9 | CASSLGTGPYGYTF
TRBJ1-5 | TRBV5-5 | CASSMDGPNQPQHF
TRBJ1-1 | TRBV5-4 | CASSPTGDEAFF
TRBJ1-5 | TRBV19 | CASSSRQADYSNQPQHF
TRBJ1-4 | TRBV6-5 | CASSYDTDPTNEKLFF
TRBJ1-3 | TRBV6-5 | CASSNDRNSGNTIYF